A single sample gave rise to the 28 T cell receptor beta chains below, sequenced in a study of blood T cell repertoires in COVID-19. Libraries were prepared by immunoSEQ multiplex PCR; TCRdb keeps only in-frame clonotypes and omits some of them. The sample lists over 200,000 clones, approximately 91% seen once, with around 0.78% in the top ten. Sample: peripheral blood. These receptor sequences come from a woman in her twenties or thirties with acute or convalescent COVID-19.

A word on this clone: Other nucleotide sequences in the sample specify the same CDR3. The chain carries TRBV5-1 and TRBJ2-7, with D perhaps TRBD1 (6 bases). CDR3 length: 14 amino acids. V was cut by 0 bases and J by 4 bases, with 11 bases left in between. The germline CDR1 and CDR2 sequences are SGHRS and YFSETQ. CDR3 sequence reads: CASSLDRVRYEQYF. The CDR3 DNA is TGCGCCAGCAGCTTGGACAGGGTACGATACGAGCAGTACTTC.

The genes are TRBV14 and TRBJ2-1; D may be TRBD2 (6 bases). V lost 4 bases and J 3 bases, leaving 7 bases between the germline ends. Germline CDR1 reads SGHDN; CDR2 reads FVKESK. The CDR3 is made up of 13 amino acids. The CDR3 DNA reads as TGTGCCAGCAGCCCCGGGGGCTACAATGAGCAGTTCTTC. Translating gives CASSPGGYNEQFF.

The CDR3 nucleotides read TGTGCCAGCAGTGGAACCGGGACTAGCGATAGCACAGATACGCAGTATTTT. Translating it yields CASSGTGTSDSTDTQYF. This chain joins TRBV25-1 and TRBJ2-3, with 10 nucleotides matching TRBD2. The CDR3 covers 17 residues. CDR1 is MGHDK, CDR2 SYGVNS, per germline. V trimming: 4 bases; J trimming: 0 bases; junction bases outside the gene matches: 7.

This clone was seen a single time. The chain is built from TRBV11-2 and TRBJ2-7; D uncertain. Trimming left V 5 bases short and J 2 bases short, with 10 bases between. The CDR3 runs to 13 residues. CDR1 and CDR2 from the germline V gene are SGHAT and FQNNGV. The chain's CDR3 is CASSAGQAYEQYF. The DNA for the CDR3 is TGTGCCAGCAGCGCCGGCCAGGCCTACGAGCAGTACTTC.

A few counts support this clone. A read error may produce the germline difference seen at one junction end. The chain employs TRBV29-1 and TRBJ2-1; TRBD2 matches at 12 bases. Germline V gene data show CDR1 as SQVTM and CDR2 as ANQGSEA. This CDR3 has 14 amino acids. The CDR3 DNA is TGCAGCGTCGAAGGACTAGCGGGAAGTAATGAGCAGTTCTTC. Translation: CSVEGLAGSNEQFF.

The rearrangement uses TRBV6-5 and TRBJ1-6; D uncertain. The CDR3 is 15 residues long. Germline V CDR1 and CDR2: MNHEY, SVGAGI. V shed 6 bases and J shed 5 bases, with 14 bases lying between them. The CDR3 loop reads CASSSLSSDNSPLHF. For the CDR3, the DNA is TGTGCCAGCAGCTCTCTTTCCAGTGATAATTCACCCCTCCACTTT.

Here the CDR3 reads CASSLARDGYTF. CDR3 coding DNA: TGTGCCAGCAGCTTAGCACGGGATGGCTACACCTTC. V and J are TRBV11-2 and TRBJ1-2; D unresolved. The germline CDR1 and CDR2 sequences are SGHAT and FQNNGV. This CDR3 contains 12 residues. V dropped 1 base and J dropped 6 bases, with 6 bases sitting between them.

The J gene is TRBJ2-1, the V gene TRBV24-1; 9 bases align to TRBD2. The CDR3 runs to 14 residues. V dropped 3 bases and J dropped 9; count of bases not matched to a gene: 5. Germline CDR1 reads KGHDR; CDR2 reads SFDVKD. The CDR3: CATSDPGTSREQFF. The CDR3 DNA is TGTGCCACCAGTGATCCCGGGACTAGCCGTGAGCAGTTCTTC.

This sequence joins TRBV13 and TRBJ2-1; TRBD1 aligns across 9 bases. Germline CDR1 reads PRHDT; CDR2 reads FYEKMQ (reference sequence). Losses at the gene ends were 5 bases for V and 7 bases for J; bases not matched to a gene: 9. CDR3 size: 15 residues. The CDR3 loop is CASSLRTGEKNEQFF. The CDR3 DNA is TGTGCCAGCAGCCTTCGGACAGGGGAAAAGAATGAGCAGTTCTTC.

The CDR3 loop is CASSVGAMAGVIANEQFF. The CDR3 bases are TGTGCCAGCAGCGTAGGGGCTATGGCGGGAGTTATTGCCAATGAGCAGTTCTTC. This chain links TRBV9 with TRBJ2-1; 7 nucleotides match TRBD2. The V and J ends lost 0 bases and 6 bases, in that order; junction bases with no gene match: 15. Per germline, CDR1 SGDLS and CDR2 YYNGEE. The CDR3 has 18 residues.

V and J are TRBV12-5 and TRBJ1-2; a possible D gene is TRBD1 (6 bases). V shed 1 base and J shed 8 bases, with 17 bases lying between them. CDR1 LGHNT and CDR2 FRNRAP come from the germline V gene. The CDR3 contains 15 residues. CDR3 loop: CASGLGGTLRGGYTF. DNA for the CDR3: TGTGCTAGTGGTTTGGGAGGGACACTTCGGGGAGGCTACACCTTC.

The chain links TRBV7-3 to TRBJ2-3; 7 bases agree with TRBD2. The V segment lost 0 bases and the J segment 1 base; nucleotides outside the gene matches: 4. The CDR3 sequence is 16 residues long. CDR1 and CDR2 from the germline V gene are SGHTA and FQGTGA. As DNA, the CDR3 is TGTGCCAGCAGCTTAACGGGAGGGTTTGGCACAGATACGCAGTATTTT. Translated, it gives CASSLTGGFGTDTQYF. The variable domain in full, completed from reference TRBV7-3 and TRBJ2-3, reads GAGVSQTPSNKVTEKGKYVELRCDPISGHTALYWYRQSLGQGPEFLIYFQGTGAADDSGLPNDRFFAVRPEGSVSTLKIQRTERGDSAVYLCASSLTGGFGTDTQYFGPGTRLTVL.

This clone occurred once. This sequence joins TRBV19 and TRBJ2-1; 9 bases align to TRBD2. Germline CDR1 and CDR2: LNHDA and SQIVND (reference sequence). There are 15 residues in the CDR3. V was pared by 4 bases and J by 7 bases, with 8 bases of the junction left unmatched. CDR3 protein: CASSNRLAAGNEQFF. CDR3 in DNA: TGTGCCAGTAGTAATAGACTAGCGGCCGGTAATGAGCAGTTCTTC. Combining the CDR3 with reference TRBV19 and TRBJ2-1 gives the whole variable domain DGGITQSPKYLFRKEGQNVTLSCEQNLNHDAMYWYRQDPGQGLRLIYYSQIVNDFQKGDIAEGYSVSREKKESFPLTVTSAQKNPTAFYLCASSNRLAAGNEQFFGPGTRLTVL.

The chain couples TRBV7-8 to TRBJ2-2; 10 nucleotides match TRBD1. Losses at the gene ends were 8 bases for V and 7 bases for J; bases not matched to a gene: 13. Germline V gives CDR1 SGHVS, CDR2 FQNEAQ. The CDR3 has 16 amino acids. CDR3 amino acids: CASLPGGTGVIGELFF. CDR3 DNA sequence: TGTGCCAGCCTGCCTGGTGGGACAGGGGTGATCGGGGAGCTGTTTTTT.

V gene TRBV18 combines with J gene TRBJ1-1, with D perhaps matching TRBD1 (6 bases). V was cut by 0 bases and J by 3 bases, with 11 bases left in between. The CDR3 loop spans 15 amino acids. CDR1 is KGHSH and CDR2 is LQKENI in the germline V gene. CDR3 DNA sequence: TGTGCCAGCTCACCACCCCAGGGGAGGGACACTGAAGCTTTCTTT. Encoded protein: CASSPPQGRDTEAFF.

This clone was seen only a few times. The V and J genes are TRBV7-9 and TRBJ2-2; possibly TRBD1 for D (6 bases). The CDR3 is made up of 17 amino acids. CDR1 is SEHNR, CDR2 FQNEAQ, per germline (reference sequence). The germline V and J ends were trimmed by 5 bases and 7 bases, with 23 bases remaining between them. CDR3 sequence: CASSQSPRQVRDGELFF. The CDR3 DNA sequence: TGTGCCAGCAGCCAATCCCCTCGACAGGTTAGGGACGGGGAGCTGTTTTTT.

The gene calls are TRBV4-3 and TRBJ1-5; the D gene is possibly TRBD1 (6 bases). With 0 bases removed from V and 6 bases from J, the gap between germline ends came to 24 bases. The germline CDR1 and CDR2 sequences are LGHNA and YSLEER. The CDR3 runs 19 residues. The CDR3 is CASSQEFRDTVLWSQPQHF. The DNA of the CDR3 is TGCGCCAGCAGCCAAGAGTTTCGGGACACCGTATTGTGGAGTCAGCCCCAGCATTTT.

This clone was picked up a small number of times. The same CDR3 also results from other DNA sequences found in this sample. The V and J genes are TRBV30 and TRBJ1-1, with D possibly being TRBD1 (6 bases). CDR3 length: 14 amino acids. Germline CDR1 is GTSNPN and CDR2 is SVGIG (reference sequence). V lost 3 bases and J 3 bases, leaving 14 bases between the germline ends. This chain's CDR3 is CAWSEQGRDTEAFF. The CDR3, as DNA: TGTGCCTGGAGCGAACAGGGTCGGGACACTGAAGCTTTCTTT. The variable domain in full, with the rest retrieved from reference TRBV30 and TRBJ1-1, is SQTIHQWPATLVQPVGSPLSLECTVEGTSNPNLYWYRQAAGRGLQLLFYSVGIGQISSEVPQNLSASRPQDRQFILSSKKLLLSDSGFYLCAWSEQGRDTEAFFGQGTRLTVV.

This sequence joins TRBV9 and TRBJ2-1, with 7 bases identical to TRBD2. With V trimmed by 3 bases and J by 2 bases, 2 bases remained unmatched. The CDR3 consists of 14 residues. Germline V gene data show CDR1 as SGDLS and CDR2 as YYNGEE. The CDR3 coding sequence is TGTGCCAGCAGCGCCCGGGGGGCCTACAATGAGCAGTTCTTC. This gives the protein CASSARGAYNEQFF.

A single count supports this clone. The CDR3 region has the DNA TGCAGCGTTGAAGGCCTAGCGGGAGGGCCCTACGAGCAGTACTTC. This sequence encodes CSVEGLAGGPYEQYF. The genes are TRBV29-1 and TRBJ2-7, with 12 bases fitting TRBD2. The CDR3 contains 15 residues. Germline CDR1 reads SQVTM; CDR2 reads ANQGSEA. Unmatched junction bases numbered 3, after V lost 1 base and J lost 2 bases.

The chain carries TRBV7-9 and TRBJ2-1; TRBD2 is a possible D gene (5 bases). Germline values: CDR1 SEHNR, CDR2 FQNEAQ (reference sequence). This CDR3 has 11 amino acids. Trimming removed 11 bases from V and 5 bases from J, with 10 bases in between. CDR3 coding DNA: TGTGCCGACTACTGGAACAATGAGCAGTTCTTC. Translated, it gives CADYWNNEQFF.

The chain combines TRBV21-1 with TRBJ2-7; the D call of TRBD2 is as the table states it, not checked on the DNA. TRBV21-1 is flagged as a pseudogene. The length of the CDR3 is 18 residues. The CDR3 loop reads CASSIAGAGRTRYYEQYF. DNA of the CDR3: TGTGCCAGCTCTATTGCGGGGGCAGGGAGAACGAGATACTACGAGCAGTACTTC.

There are a few counts of this clone. V gene TRBV24-1 combines with J gene TRBJ2-2, with D possibly TRBD1 on 5 matching bases. Germline V gives CDR1 KGHDR, CDR2 SFDVKD. Trimming took 10 bases from V and 1 from J, leaving 18 bases between them. This CDR3 comprises 16 residues. The CDR3 nucleotides are TGTGCCACGACCCGTTCCGGTCAGGGGAACACCGGGGAGCTGTTTTTT. Its protein is CATTRSGQGNTGELFF.

This clone was seen a handful of times. The genes are TRBV2 and TRBJ2-1, with D perhaps TRBD1 (6 bases). The CDR3 extends over 13 amino acids. Trimming pared 3 bases from V and 7 bases from J, leaving 10 bases between. Germline CDR1 and CDR2: SNHLY and FYNNEI. The CDR3: CASSEIQGNEQFF. As DNA, the CDR3 is TGTGCCAGCAGTGAGATACAGGGAAATGAGCAGTTCTTC.

This sequence joins TRBV20-1 and TRBJ2-5; possible D gene TRBD2, 6 bases. Looked up from germline, CDR1 is DFQATT and CDR2 is SNEGSKA (reference sequence). CDR3 length: 11 residues. With 6 bases removed from V and 4 bases from J, the gap between germline ends came to 9 bases. CDR3 nucleotide sequence: TGCAGTGCGGGTAGCGGAGAGACCCAGTACTTC. Encoded protein: CSAGSGETQYF.

This chain connects TRBV25-1 to TRBJ2-7; 7 bases fit TRBD1. V was clipped by 6 bases and J by 3 bases; unmatched bases: 8. Germline V gene data show CDR1 as MGHDK and CDR2 as SYGVNS. This CDR3 spans 14 amino acids. The CDR3 nucleotides are TGTGCCAGCAGACGCCGGGACAGCATCTACGAGCAGTACTTC. It is translated as CASRRRDSIYEQYF.

The rearrangement links TRBV27 to TRBJ2-2, with D possibly being TRBD2 (5 bases). Trimming cost V 4 bases and J 5 bases, with 17 bases left between them. CDR3 length: 16 residues. Germline CDR1 reads MNHEY; CDR2 reads SMNVEV (reference sequence). In DNA, the CDR3 is TGTGCCAGCAGTTGGGTGGAGGTACGGGGAACCGGGGAGCTGTTTTTT. It yields the protein CASSWVEVRGTGELFF.

Here the CDR3 DNA reads TGTGCCATCACCCCGGGACAGAGTTACAATGAGCAGTTCTTC. It codes for CAITPGQSYNEQFF. The J gene is TRBJ2-1, the V gene TRBV10-3; 7 bases line up with TRBD1. Germline loops: CDR1 ENHRY, CDR2 SYGVKD. The CDR3 runs to 14 residues. Germline trimming cut 7 bases from V and 4 bases from J; bases unmatched to any gene: 7.